This TCR beta chain emerged from a study of blood T cell repertoires in COVID-19. Study background: Some COVID-19 samples were acute and others convalescent; all came from the United States, Italy and Spain.

Trimming stripped 0 bases from V and 5 bases from J, with 13 bases between. Germline lookup yields CDR1 KGHDR and CDR2 SFDVKD. The CDR3 is 15 amino acids. Per the authors' pipeline: Quantification of nucleated cells was approximated via reference gene primer amplification. Profiling relied on immunoSEQ multiplex PCR, and the TCRdb table lists in-frame clones only, not all of them. V and J calls and clone size follow that table, whereas D and trimming were derived from the DNA. This sample has more than 300,000 clones; around 88% occur once, and the top ten carry 1.5% to 2%. The sample taken for sequencing was peripheral blood. V and J are TRBV24-1 and TRBJ2-7, with a weak D call TRBD1 (6 bases). This receptor was taken from a woman aged 45-59 years with acute or convalescent COVID-19. This CDR3 reads CATSDLGQGINEQYF. For the CDR3, the DNA is TGTGCCACCAGTGATTTGGGCCAGGGGATCAACGAGCAGTACTTC.